A selection of T cell receptor beta chains follows, all from one sample in a study of identical twins. TCRdb reprocessed the 5' RACE reads with MiXCR, giving one entry per CDR3 protein. The sample lists 1.5 million to 2 million distinct CDR3 sequences, under 35% seen once, with more than 0.25% in the top ten. The sample was cord blood. The receptor source for this set is a newborn girl in good health. CDR3s leave out the opening cysteine and the closing phenylalanine or tryptophan. The D gene is left open where the match is weak.

d_call v_call cdr3_aa
TRBD2 TRBV4-2 ASSQGLAGHNEQF
TRBD1 TRBV27 ASSLSQGARWDTGELF
. TRBV20-1 SALWRNYGYT
TRBD1 TRBV2 ASSELRGLEKLF
TRBD2 TRBV2 ASGDSGRAHYNEQF
TRBD2 TRBV20-1 SASRLADPYEQY
. TRBV7-2 ASSFLDPGELF
. TRBV12-3/TRBV12-4 ASSLSRRLAETQY
. TRBV6-5 ASSYCGPKNIQY
TRBD2 TRBV10-3 ASGLAGGETPYEQY
. TRBV6-2/TRBV6-3 ASSFIGQKNIQY
. TRBV10-3 AISESWAQPQH
. TRBV10-3 AISEPKETQY
TRBD2 TRBV7-2 ASSFSGPSYEQY
. TRBV29-1 SVEDSNEQY
. TRBV14 ASSQASKARDISYEQY
. TRBV10-3 AISELSREAF
. TRBV24-1 ATSIDNTGELF
. TRBV30 ACPSAVSYEQY
TRBD2 TRBV20-1 SAKSGKSYNEQF
TRBD1 TRBV20-1 SARTGITYEQY
. TRBV3-1 ASSQGNSYQETQY
. TRBV24-1 ATSDLRTEQAYEQY
. TRBV19 ASSIRISYEQY
. TRBV9 ASSSSRGALNTEAF
. TRBV11-2 ASSIGTDTYEQF
. TRBV15 ATSREQAGYGYT
TRBD2 TRBV6-6 ASSYSVAGVADTQY
. TRBV27 ASSHPWGLPSTDTQY
. TRBV7-9 ASSLDLTGGQQY
TRBD2 TRBV27 ASSASARESYNEQF
. TRBV11-3 ASSLGQDLQETQY
TRBD1 TRBV6-5 ASSPGQRLADTQY
. TRBV19 ASSMSSAEKLF
TRBD2 TRBV12-3/TRBV12-4 ASGPSGRFYNEQF
TRBD2 TRBV4-2 ASSQELDGGAWNEQF
. TRBV27 ASSVVWDPFNYGYT
. TRBV20-1 SARDRLSNYEQY